This TCR beta chain is drawn from a study of a mutant IDH1 vaccine in newly diagnosed glioma. At the level of the study: The study started vaccination 4-6 weeks after radiotherapy alone, or with temozolomide cycles. Antecedent treatment encompassed radiotherapy, temozolomide, or their combination; the majority received both.

Comment on this clone: The antigen remains undetermined.

The method was immunoSEQ multiplex PCR; TCRdb's version includes in-frame clones alone and lacks a portion of them. Of 110,000 or so clones in the sample, roughly 90% were seen once. Noted time point: week 11, during vaccination. Doses consisted of 300 ug of mutant IDH1 20-mer peptide each, paired with topical imiquimod. The study enrolled donors with new WHO grade 3 or 4 IDH1-mutant, ATRX-lost astrocytomas. The J segment lost 6 bases and the V segment lost 1 base, leaving 8 bases of the junction unmatched. Germline assignment: CDR1 SGHVS and CDR2 FQNEAQ. The CDR3 is 15 residues long. This TCR was sampled from a woman in her 50s with glioma. This chain links TRBV7-8 with TRBJ2-7, with TRBD2 matching over 8 bases. The sample was PBMCs, taken from a glioma patient whose treatment included an IDH1 peptide vaccine. This CDR3 reads CASSLGRTSLREQYF. CDR3 DNA sequence: TGTGCCAGCAGCTTAGGTAGGACTAGCCTCCGCGAGCAGTACTTC.